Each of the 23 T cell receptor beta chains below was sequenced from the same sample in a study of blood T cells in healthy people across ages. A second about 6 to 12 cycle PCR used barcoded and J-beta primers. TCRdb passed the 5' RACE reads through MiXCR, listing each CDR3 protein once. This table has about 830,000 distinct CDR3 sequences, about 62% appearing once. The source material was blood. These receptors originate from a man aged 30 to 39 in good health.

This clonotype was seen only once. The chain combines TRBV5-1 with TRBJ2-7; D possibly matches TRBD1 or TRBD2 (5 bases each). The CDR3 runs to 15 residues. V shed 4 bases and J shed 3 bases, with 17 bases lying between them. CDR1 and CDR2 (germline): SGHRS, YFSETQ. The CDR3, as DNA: TGCGCCAGCAGCCCGGGACCAGTCGTCGGCTACGAGCAGTACTTC. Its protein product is CASSPGPVVGYEQYF.

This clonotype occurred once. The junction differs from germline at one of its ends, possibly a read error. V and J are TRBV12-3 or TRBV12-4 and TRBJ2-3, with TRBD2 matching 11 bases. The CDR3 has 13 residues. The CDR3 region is CATGTSGTDAQYF. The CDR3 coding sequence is TGTGCCACCGGGACTAGCGGAACAGATGCGCAGTATTTT.

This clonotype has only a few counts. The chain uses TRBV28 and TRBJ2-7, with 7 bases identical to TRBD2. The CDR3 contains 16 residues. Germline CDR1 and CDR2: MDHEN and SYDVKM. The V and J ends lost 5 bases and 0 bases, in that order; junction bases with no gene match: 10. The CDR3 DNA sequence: TGTGCCAGCAGTACCCTCGCGGGGGACTCCTCCTACGAGCAGTACTTC. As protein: CASSTLAGDSSYEQYF.

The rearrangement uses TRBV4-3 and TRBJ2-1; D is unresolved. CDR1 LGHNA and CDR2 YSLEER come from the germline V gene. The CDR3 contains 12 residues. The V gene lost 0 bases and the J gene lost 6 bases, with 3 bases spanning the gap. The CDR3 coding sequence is TGCGCCAGCAGCCAAGAGGCCAATGAGCAGTTCTTC. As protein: CASSQEANEQFF.

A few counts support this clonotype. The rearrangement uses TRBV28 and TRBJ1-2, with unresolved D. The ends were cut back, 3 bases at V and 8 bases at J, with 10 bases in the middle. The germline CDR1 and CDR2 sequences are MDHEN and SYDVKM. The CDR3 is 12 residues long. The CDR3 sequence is CASSFYREGYTF. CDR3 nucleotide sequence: TGTGCCAGCAGTTTTTATAGAGAGGGCTACACCTTC.

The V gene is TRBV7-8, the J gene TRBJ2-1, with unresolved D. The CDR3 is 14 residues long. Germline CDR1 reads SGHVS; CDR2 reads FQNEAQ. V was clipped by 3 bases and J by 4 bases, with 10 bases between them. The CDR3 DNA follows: TGTGCCAGCAGCTTTACCAGATTATACAATGAGCAGTTCTTC. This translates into CASSFTRLYNEQFF.

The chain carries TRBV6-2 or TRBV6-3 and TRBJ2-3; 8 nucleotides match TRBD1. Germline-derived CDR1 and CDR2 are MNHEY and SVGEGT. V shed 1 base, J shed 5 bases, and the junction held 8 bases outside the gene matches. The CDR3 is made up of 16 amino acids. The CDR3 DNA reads TGTGCCAGCAGTTACTTCCGCGGACAGGGAGTAGATACGCAGTATTTT. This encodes CASSYFRGQGVDTQYF.

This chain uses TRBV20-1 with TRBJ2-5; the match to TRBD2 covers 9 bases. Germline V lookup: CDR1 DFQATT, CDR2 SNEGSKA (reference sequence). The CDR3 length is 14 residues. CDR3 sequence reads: CSFQAGGLQETQYF. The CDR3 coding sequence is TGCAGCTTTCAAGCGGGGGGTCTCCAAGAGACCCAGTACTTC.

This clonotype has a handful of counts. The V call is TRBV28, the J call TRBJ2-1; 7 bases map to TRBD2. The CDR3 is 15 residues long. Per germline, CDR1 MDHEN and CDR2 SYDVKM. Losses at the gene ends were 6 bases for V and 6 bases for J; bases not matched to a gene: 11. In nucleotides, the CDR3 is TGTGCCAGCAGCCATCTAGCGGAGGGGCTCAATGAGCAGTTCTTC. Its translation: CASSHLAEGLNEQFF. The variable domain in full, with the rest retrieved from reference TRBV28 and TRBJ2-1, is DVKVTQSSRYLVKRTGEKVFLECVQDMDHENMFWYRQDPGLGLRLIYFSYDVKMKEKGDIPEGYSVSREKKERFSLILESASTNQTSMYLCASSHLAEGLNEQFFGPGTRLTVL.

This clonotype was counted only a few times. For the CDR3, the DNA is TGCAGCGTTGAACCCGCCGGGCAGGGAGCGTATGGCTACACCTTC. This gives the protein CSVEPAGQGAYGYTF. The V gene is TRBV29-1, the J gene TRBJ1-2; D is perhaps TRBD1 (5 bases). The V end lost 2 bases, the J end lost 5 bases, and 18 bases lay between the germline ends. Germline V gives CDR1 SQVTM, CDR2 ANQGSEA. This CDR3 has 15 residues. Full variable domain (remainder filled in from reference TRBV29-1 and TRBJ1-2): SAVISQKPSRDICQRGTSLTIQCQVDSQVTMMFWYRQQPGQSLTLIATANQGSEATYESGFVIDKFPISRPNLTFSTLTVSNMSPEDSSIYLCSVEPAGQGAYGYTFGSGTRLTVV.

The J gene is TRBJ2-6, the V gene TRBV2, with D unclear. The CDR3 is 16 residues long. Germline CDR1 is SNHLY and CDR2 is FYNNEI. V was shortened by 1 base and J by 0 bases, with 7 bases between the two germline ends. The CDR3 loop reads CASSEVRVSGANVLTF. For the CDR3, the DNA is TGTGCCAGCAGTGAAGTCCGAGTCTCTGGGGCCAACGTCCTGACTTTC.

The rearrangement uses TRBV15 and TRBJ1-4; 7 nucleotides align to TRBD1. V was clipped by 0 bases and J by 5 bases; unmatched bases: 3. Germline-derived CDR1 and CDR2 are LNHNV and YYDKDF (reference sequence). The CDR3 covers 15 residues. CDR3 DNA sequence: TGTGCCACCAGCAGAGATCGCAGGGGGAATGAAAAACTGTTTTTT. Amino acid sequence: CATSRDRRGNEKLFF.

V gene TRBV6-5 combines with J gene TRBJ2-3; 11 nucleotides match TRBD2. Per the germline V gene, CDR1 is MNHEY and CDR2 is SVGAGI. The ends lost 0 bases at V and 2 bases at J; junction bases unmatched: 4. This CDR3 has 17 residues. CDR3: CASSYSLAGEHTDTQYF. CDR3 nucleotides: TGTGCCAGCAGTTACTCACTAGCGGGGGAACACACAGATACGCAGTATTTT.

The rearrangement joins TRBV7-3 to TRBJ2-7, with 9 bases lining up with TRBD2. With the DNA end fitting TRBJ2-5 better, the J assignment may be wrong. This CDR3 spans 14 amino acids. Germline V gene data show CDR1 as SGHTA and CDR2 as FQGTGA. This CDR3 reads CASARGGAQETQYF. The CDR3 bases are TGTGCCAGCGCACGCGGGGGGGCACAAGAGACCCAGTACTTC.

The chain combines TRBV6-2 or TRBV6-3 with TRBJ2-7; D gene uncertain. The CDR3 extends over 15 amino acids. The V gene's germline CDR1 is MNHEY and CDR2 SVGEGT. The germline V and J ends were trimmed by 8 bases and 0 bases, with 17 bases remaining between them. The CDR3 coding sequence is TGTGCCAGCCGTGACCCGACGGTGAGCTCCTACGAGCAGTACTTC. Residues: CASRDPTVSSYEQYF.

CDR3 in amino acids: CSARGGVHGDVLTF. For the CDR3, the DNA is TGCAGTGCTAGAGGGGGGGTCCATGGAGACGTCCTGACTTTC. V gene TRBV20-1 combines with J gene TRBJ2-6; TRBD2 might be the D (6 bases). CDR3 length: 14 residues. Germline V lookup: CDR1 DFQATT, CDR2 SNEGSKA (reference sequence). The V and J ends lost 1 base and 11 bases respectively, with 15 bases between them.

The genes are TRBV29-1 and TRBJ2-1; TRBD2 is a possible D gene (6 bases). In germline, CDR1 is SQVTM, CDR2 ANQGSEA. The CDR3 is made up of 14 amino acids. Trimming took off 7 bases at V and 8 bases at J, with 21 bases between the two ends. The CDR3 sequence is CSGLANARYDEQFF. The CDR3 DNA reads TGCAGCGGTCTAGCGAACGCAAGATACGATGAGCAGTTCTTC.

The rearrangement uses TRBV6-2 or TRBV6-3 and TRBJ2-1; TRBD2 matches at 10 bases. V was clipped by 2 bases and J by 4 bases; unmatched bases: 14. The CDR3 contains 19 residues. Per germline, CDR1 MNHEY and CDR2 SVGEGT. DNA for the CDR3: TGTGCCAGCAGTTACATTATACTAGCGGGGACGACCTTATACAATGAGCAGTTCTTC. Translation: CASSYIILAGTTLYNEQFF.

The CDR3 DNA sequence: TGTGCCAGCCAGATTTGGGGCCACGAGCAGTACTTC. This sequence encodes CASQIWGHEQYF. The rearrangement links TRBV28 to TRBJ2-7; the D gene is possibly TRBD1 (5 bases). Trimming removed 8 bases at V and 5 bases at J, with 13 bases between. CDR3 length: 12 amino acids. CDR1 MDHEN and CDR2 SYDVKM come from the germline V gene.

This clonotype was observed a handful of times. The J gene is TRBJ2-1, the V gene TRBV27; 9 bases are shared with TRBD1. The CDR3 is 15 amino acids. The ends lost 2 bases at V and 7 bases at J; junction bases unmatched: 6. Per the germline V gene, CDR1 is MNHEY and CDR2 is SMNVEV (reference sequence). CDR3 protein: CASSLTQGAWNEQFF. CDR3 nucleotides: TGTGCCAGCAGTTTAACACAGGGGGCGTGGAATGAGCAGTTCTTC.

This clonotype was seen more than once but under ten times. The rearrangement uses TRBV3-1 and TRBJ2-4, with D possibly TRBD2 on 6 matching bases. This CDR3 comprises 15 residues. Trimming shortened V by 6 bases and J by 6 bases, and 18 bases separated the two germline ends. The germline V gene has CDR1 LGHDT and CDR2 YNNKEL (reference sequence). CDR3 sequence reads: CASSHAGQGRNIQYF. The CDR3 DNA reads TGTGCCAGCAGTCATGCGGGGCAGGGAAGAAACATTCAGTACTTC.

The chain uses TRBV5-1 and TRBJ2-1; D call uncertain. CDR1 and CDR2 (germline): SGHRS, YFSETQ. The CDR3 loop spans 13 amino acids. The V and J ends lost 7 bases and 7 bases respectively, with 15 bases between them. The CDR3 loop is CASDWGGRNEQFF. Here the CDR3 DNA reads TGCGCCAGCGATTGGGGTGGTCGGAATGAGCAGTTCTTC.

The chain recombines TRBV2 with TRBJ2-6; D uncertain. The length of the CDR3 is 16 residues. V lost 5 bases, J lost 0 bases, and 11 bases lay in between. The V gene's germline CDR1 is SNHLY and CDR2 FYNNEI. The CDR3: CASSSDPRSGANVLTF. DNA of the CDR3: TGTGCCAGCAGTTCGGACCCCCGCTCTGGGGCCAACGTCCTGACTTTC. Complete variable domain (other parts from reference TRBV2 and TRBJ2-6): EPEVTQTPSHQVTQMGQEVILRCVPISNHLYFYWYRQILGQKVEFLVSFYNNEISEKSEIFDDQFSVERPDGSNFTLKIRSTKLEDSAMYFCASSSDPRSGANVLTFGAGSRLTVL.